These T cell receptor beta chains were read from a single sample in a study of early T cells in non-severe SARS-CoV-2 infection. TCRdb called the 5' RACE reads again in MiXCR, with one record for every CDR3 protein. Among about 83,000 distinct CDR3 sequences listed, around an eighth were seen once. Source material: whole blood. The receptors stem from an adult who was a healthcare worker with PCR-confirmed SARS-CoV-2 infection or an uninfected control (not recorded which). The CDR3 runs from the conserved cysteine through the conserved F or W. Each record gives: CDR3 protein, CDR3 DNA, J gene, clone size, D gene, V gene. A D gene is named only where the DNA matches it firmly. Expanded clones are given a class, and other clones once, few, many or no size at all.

CSADKTLEAFF | TGCAGCGCTGATAAAACCCTTGAAGCTTTCTTT | TRBJ1-1 | - | - | TRBV29-1
CASSQYGGLAGVEQYF | TGTGCCAGCAGCCAATATGGTGGACTAGCGGGAGTCGAGCAGTACTTC | TRBJ2-7 | - | TRBD2 | TRBV3-1
CASSPFDSRANYGYTF | TGTGCCAGCTCACCATTTGATTCACGAGCTAACTATGGCTACACCTTC | TRBJ1-2 | few | - | TRBV18
CASSFGGERADTQYF | TGTGCCAGCAGCTTTGGGGGTGAGCGGGCAGATACGCAGTATTTT | TRBJ2-3 | many | - | TRBV7-2
CASSSQYNTEAFF | TGTGCTAGCAGCTCACAGTACAACACTGAAGCTTTCTTT | TRBJ1-1 | few | - | TRBV7-7
CSVEDSGGVDNEQFF | TGCAGCGTTGAAGATAGCGGGGGGGTGGACAATGAGCAGTTCTTC | TRBJ2-1 | few | TRBD2 | TRBV29-1
CAISGTSGSDTQYF | TGTGCCATCAGTGGGACTAGCGGGAGTGATACGCAGTATTTT | TRBJ2-3 | - | TRBD2 | TRBV10-3
CASRPSGSRGYTF | TGTGCCAGTAGGCCATCAGGGTCTCGAGGCTACACCTTC | TRBJ1-2 | few | - | TRBV19
CASSPSGGGNTGELFF | TGTGCCAGCAGCCCGTCTGGCGGGGGTAACACCGGGGAGCTGTTTTTT | TRBJ2-2 | few | TRBD2 | TRBV3-1
CASSDLFGKGFNEQFF | TGTGCCAGCAGTGACTTGTTCGGGAAAGGTTTCAATGAGCAGTTCTTC | TRBJ2-1 | - | - | TRBV6-4
CASSRRELRTDTQYF | TGTGCCAGCAGCCGGAGGGAGTTGCGCACAGATACGCAGTATTTT | TRBJ2-3 | few | - | TRBV7-3
CASSYLGASGISNEQFF | TGTGCCAGCAGTTACTTAGGGGCTAGCGGGATAAGCAATGAGCAGTTCTTC | TRBJ2-1 | - | TRBD2 | TRBV12-3/TRBV12-4
CSATTGDSSSNQPQHF | TGCAGCGCCACTACCGGGGACAGTTCAAGCAATCAGCCCCAGCATTTT | TRBJ1-5 | - | TRBD1 | TRBV29-1
CASRGTRGTEAFF | TGTGCCAGCAGGGGGACGAGGGGCACTGAAGCTTTCTTT | TRBJ1-1 | few | - | TRBV2
CASSISPLGQYF | TGTGCCAGCAGCATAAGCCCCCTTGGGCAGTATTTT | TRBJ2-3 | few | - | TRBV6-2/TRBV6-3
CSGGQAGGKNIQYF | TGCAGCGGCGGACAGGCTGGAGGCAAAAACATTCAGTACTTC | TRBJ2-4 | few | TRBD1 | TRBV29-1
CASSLRSRTGYNEQFF | TGTGCCAGCAGCTTGAGGAGTCGGACTGGATACAATGAGCAGTTCTTC | TRBJ2-1 | few | - | TRBV5-6
CASIFPTRPGDEQFF | TGTGCCAGCATTTTCCCGACTAGGCCGGGCGATGAGCAGTTCTTC | TRBJ2-1 | many | - | TRBV21-1
CATSDYPVPFSDEQYF | TGTGCCACCAGTGATTACCCTGTTCCGTTTTCGGACGAGCAGTACTTC | TRBJ2-7 | - | - | TRBV24-1
CASSLRDRGPYGYTF | TGTGCCAGCAGCTTAAGGGACAGGGGGCCATATGGCTACACCTTC | TRBJ1-2 | - | TRBD1 | TRBV5-6
CSVEEISGELFF | TGCAGCGTTGAAGAAATCTCCGGGGAGCTGTTTTTT | TRBJ2-2 | many | - | TRBV29-1
CASSSIGPEGTDTQYF | TGTGCCAGCAGCTCAATAGGCCCTGAAGGCACAGATACGCAGTATTTT | TRBJ2-3 | - | - | TRBV7-2
CASSLRALGVRSTDTQYF | TGTGCCAGCAGCTTAAGGGCTTTGGGGGTCCGTAGCACAGATACGCAGTATTTT | TRBJ2-3 | few | - | TRBV7-8
CASSFNGETDTQYF | TGTGCCAGCAGCTTTAATGGGGAGACAGATACGCAGTATTTT | TRBJ2-3 | many | - | TRBV7-2
CSAGRADSGNTIYF | TGCAGTGCTGGTCGTGCCGACTCTGGAAACACCATATATTTT | TRBJ1-3 | few | - | TRBV20-1
CASSLTEANAKNIQYF | TGTGCCAGTAGCCTGACAGAGGCTAACGCCAAAAACATTCAGTACTTC | TRBJ2-4 | many | - | TRBV19